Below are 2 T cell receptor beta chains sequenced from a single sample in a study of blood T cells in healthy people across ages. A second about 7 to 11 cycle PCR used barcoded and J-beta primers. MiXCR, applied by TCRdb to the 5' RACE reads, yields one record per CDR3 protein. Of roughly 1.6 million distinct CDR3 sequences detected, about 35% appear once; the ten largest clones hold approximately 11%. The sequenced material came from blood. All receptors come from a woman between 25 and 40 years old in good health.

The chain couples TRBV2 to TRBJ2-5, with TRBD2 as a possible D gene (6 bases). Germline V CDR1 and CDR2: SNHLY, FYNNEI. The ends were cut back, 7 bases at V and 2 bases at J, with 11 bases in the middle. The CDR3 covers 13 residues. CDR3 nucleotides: TGTGCCAGCATTAGGGGAGGTCAAGAGACCCAGTACTTC. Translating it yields CASIRGGQETQYF.

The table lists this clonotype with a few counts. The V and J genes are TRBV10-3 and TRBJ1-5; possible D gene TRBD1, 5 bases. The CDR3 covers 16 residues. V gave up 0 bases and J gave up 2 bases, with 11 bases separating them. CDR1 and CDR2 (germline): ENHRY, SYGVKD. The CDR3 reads CAISESWQGGNQPQHF. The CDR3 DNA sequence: TGTGCCATCAGTGAGTCGTGGCAGGGTGGCAATCAGCCCCAGCATTTT.